This T cell receptor beta chain was sequenced during a study of blood T cell repertoires in COVID-19. Study-wide background: Italy, Spain and the United States were the sources of the convalescent and acute COVID-19 samples. PBMCs, B-cell-depleted T cells, or T cells were the source of the cDNA or gDNA that made up the material.

V lost 1 base to trimming and J lost 7 bases, with 10 bases between them. The germline gives CDR1 MDHEN, CDR2 SYDVKM. The CDR3 extends over 14 amino acids. In the original workflow: For nucleated cells, counts were estimated from reference gene primer amplification. This table comes from immunoSEQ multiplex PCR, and its TCRdb copy is limited to in-frame clones, with some not included. That table gives V, J and clone size, and the DNA gave D and trimming. The table shows roughly 140,000 clones, with roughly 85% occurring only once. Sequenced input: peripheral blood. The clonotype comes from a man in his 70s with acute or convalescent COVID-19. The chain uses TRBV28 and TRBJ1-4; no definite D call. CDR3 DNA: TGTGCCAGCAGTTTATCAGGTGTTCGTGAAAAACTGTTTTTT. Translating gives CASSLSGVREKLFF.